The 16 T cell receptor beta chains presented below share a single source sample, sequenced in a study of molecular identifiers for immune sequencing clone quantification. TCRdb used MiXCR to reprocess the PCR reads, holding one entry per CDR3 protein. The sample has about 640,000 distinct CDR3 sequences, 15% to 20% seen once. Material for sequencing was naive CD8+ T cells from blood, with Jurkat cell RNA spiked in. Indicated subset: FACS-sorted CD8+CD4-CCR7+CD45RA+ naive T cells. The receptors here all came from a human donor in good health. Some libraries in this study had Jurkat cell RNA spiked in.

This clonotype showed up many times. This chain connects TRBV10-3 to TRBJ2-3, with D uncertain. CDR3 length: 12 amino acids. Germline CDR1 is ENHRY and CDR2 is SYGVKD. Trimming shortened V by 3 bases and J by 3 bases, and 4 bases separated the two germline ends. CDR3 bases: TGTGCCATCAGTGAAGAGACAGATACGCAGTATTTT. As protein: CAISEETDTQYF.

The J gene is TRBJ2-2, the V gene TRBV13; 7 nucleotides align to TRBD1. The V and J ends lost 4 bases and 6 bases, in that order; junction bases with no gene match: 8. The CDR3 consists of 15 residues. Per germline, CDR1 PRHDT and CDR2 FYEKMQ (reference sequence). DNA for the CDR3: TGTGCCAGCAGCTCGGAACAGGGGTTCGCCGGGGAGCTGTTTTTT. It encodes CASSSEQGFAGELFF. Complete variable domain (other parts from reference TRBV13 and TRBJ2-2): AAGVIQSPRHLIKEKRETATLKCYPIPRHDTVYWYQQGPGQDPQFLISFYEKMQSDKGSIPDRFSAQQFSDYHSELNMSSLELGDSALYFCASSSEQGFAGELFFGEGSRLTVL.

As regards this clonotype: A single base separates this from a much larger clone, so it may be a read error. The CDR3 is CSARARGGTGSCYEQYF. CDR3 coding DNA: TGCAGTGCTAGAGCCCGTGGCGGGACAGGGTCTTGCTACGAGCAGTACTTC. The chain combines TRBV20-1 with TRBJ2-7; 9 bases agree with TRBD1. V gave up 1 base and J gave up 3 bases; unmatched junction bases: 13. The CDR3 consists of 17 residues. Looked up from germline, CDR1 is DFQATT and CDR2 is SNEGSKA (reference sequence).

This clonotype has ten or more counts. The rearrangement joins TRBV27 to TRBJ1-1; TRBD1 aligns across 7 bases. Losses at the gene ends were 7 bases for V and 5 bases for J; bases not matched to a gene: 10. The length of the CDR3 is 14 residues. Germline lookup yields CDR1 MNHEY and CDR2 SMNVEV (reference sequence). CDR3 loop: CASIPGGGGTEAFF. CDR3 sequence (DNA): TGTGCCAGCATACCAGGGGGGGGAGGAACTGAAGCTTTCTTT.

This clonotype came up many times. The V gene is TRBV4-1, the J gene TRBJ1-5, with TRBD1 matching 7 bases. Trimming removed 0 bases from V and 5 bases from J; junction bases left unmatched: 4. Germline loops: CDR1 MGHRA, CDR2 YSYEKL. This CDR3 is built from 15 residues. The CDR3 DNA reads TGCGCCAGCAGCCAAGAAGACAGGGAAGATCAGCCCCAGCATTTT. Protein: CASSQEDREDQPQHF.

Many counts were recorded for this clonotype. Written as DNA, the CDR3 is TGTGCCAGCAGCCAGCCAGGAAGCGAGCAGTTCTTC. Its translation is CASSQPGSEQFF. The rearrangement uses TRBV11-2 and TRBJ2-1; D is ambiguous. CDR1 SGHAT and CDR2 FQNNGV come from the germline V gene. Deletions cut 5 bases from V and 10 bases from J, with 12 bases between. The CDR3 is 12 amino acids.

This clonotype has a single count. This clone may be a read error of a much larger clone one base away. The rearrangement links TRBV9 to TRBJ1-4, with D unclear. CDR3 length: 15 residues. Trimming shortened V by 7 bases and J by 8 bases, and 21 bases separated the two germline ends. Germline V gives CDR1 SGDLS, CDR2 YYNGEE. This CDR3 reads CASGAKTRSGEKLFF. The CDR3 region has the DNA TGTGCCAGCGGCGCGAAGACTAGGTCAGGAGAAAAACTGTTTTTT. The full variable domain, in which reference TRBV9 and TRBJ1-4 provide the parts outside the CDR3, is DSGVTQTPKHLITATGQRVTLRCSPRSGDLSVYWYQQSLDQGLQFLIQYYNGEERAKGNILERFSAQQFPDLHSELNLSSLELGDSALYFCASGAKTRSGEKLFFGSGTQLSVL.

V usage is TRBV28 and J usage is TRBJ1-6; D is perhaps TRBD1 (5 bases). Germline-derived CDR1 and CDR2 are MDHEN and SYDVKM. V lost 5 bases, J lost 5 bases, and 16 bases lay in between. The CDR3 has 16 residues. DNA of the CDR3: TGTGCCAGCAGTGCCTCCGGGACCCTCAATAATTCACCCCTCCACTTT. This gives the protein CASSASGTLNNSPLHF.

This clonotype was seen repeatedly, ten times or more. V gene TRBV15 combines with J gene TRBJ2-5; D is possibly TRBD1 or TRBD2 (5 bases each). CDR3 size: 16 residues. V was shortened by 1 base and J by 4 bases, with 16 bases between the two germline ends. Germline assignment: CDR1 LNHNV and CDR2 YYDKDF (reference sequence). The CDR3 DNA follows: TGTGCCACCAGCAGAGTTGGGGGACCGGCCCCAGAGACCCAGTACTTC. Protein sequence: CATSRVGGPAPETQYF.

As regards this clonotype: This sequence may be a read error, since a much larger clone differs from it by one base. This chain uses TRBV5-1 with TRBJ2-2, with TRBD1 identical over 8 bases. Germline CDR1 and CDR2: SGHRS and YFSETQ. The CDR3 loop spans 17 amino acids. The CDR3 nucleotides are TGCGCCAGCAGCTTGGAAAGACAGGGGTTTAACACCGGGGAGCTGTCTTTT. Its translation: CASSLERQGFNTGELSF.

As regards this clonotype: This may arise from a read error, as a much more abundant clone is one base away. The chain carries TRBV4-1 and TRBJ2-7; D is unclear. From germline, CDR1 is MGHRA and CDR2 YSYEKL. Deletions cut 4 bases from V and 6 bases from J, with 10 bases between. The CDR3 has 12 amino acids. The CDR3 spells CASSLHDREQYF. The DNA for the CDR3 is TGCGCCAGCAGCCTACACGACCGCGAGCAGTACTTC.

The sample holds many counts of this clonotype. The CDR3 region is CASSSLGQGGEQFF. In DNA form, the CDR3 reads TGCGCCAGCAGCTCCCTAGGACAGGGCGGTGAGCAGTTCTTC. V usage is TRBV5-1 and J usage is TRBJ2-1; TRBD1 aligns across 8 bases. The CDR3 totals 14 residues. J gave up 9 bases and V 3 bases, and 8 bases lay outside the gene matches. Germline V gene lookup returns CDR1 SGHRS and CDR2 YFSETQ. The variable domain in full, with the rest retrieved from reference TRBV5-1 and TRBJ2-1, is KAGVTQTPRYLIKTRGQQVTLSCSPISGHRSVSWYQQTPGQGLQFLFEYFSETQRNKGNFPGRFSGRQFSNSRSEMNVSTLELGDSALYLCASSSLGQGGEQFFGPGTRLTVL.

This clonotype was detected ten times or more. The chain carries TRBV27 and TRBJ2-3; D tentatively fits TRBD1 or TRBD2 (5 bases each). Trimming took off 7 bases at V and 1 base at J, with 21 bases between the two ends. The germline CDR1 and CDR2 sequences are MNHEY and SMNVEV (reference sequence). The CDR3 runs 17 residues. The CDR3 DNA reads as TGTGCCAGCACCCCCACCCTGAGGGGAACCGGCACAGATACGCAGTATTTT. Protein product: CASTPTLRGTGTDTQYF.

This clonotype was seen at least ten times. The chain uses TRBV6-5 and TRBJ1-1, with D possibly matching TRBD1 (5 bases). Germline-derived CDR1 and CDR2 are MNHEY and SVGAGI. This CDR3 is 14 amino acids long. The ends were cut back, 2 bases at V and 8 bases at J, with 15 bases in the middle. The DNA for the CDR3 is TGTGCCAGCAGTTACATGGGGGGTGTTCGCGAAGCTTTCTTT. Translating it yields CASSYMGGVREAFF.

V and J are TRBV7-9 and TRBJ1-4, with D possibly being TRBD1 (5 bases). From germline, CDR1 is SEHNR and CDR2 FQNEAQ (reference sequence). Trimming cost V 5 bases and J 2 bases, with 18 bases left between them. This CDR3 contains 17 residues. The CDR3 region is CASSPGTRGGTNEKLFF. CDR3 coding DNA: TGTGCCAGCAGCCCCGGAACCCGGGGGGGGACTAATGAAAAACTGTTTTTT.

This clonotype was detected only a few times. This chain joins TRBV5-4 and TRBJ1-1; 8 positions agree with TRBD1. Germline CDR1 is SGHNT and CDR2 is YYREEE (reference sequence). There are 14 residues in the CDR3. Losses at the gene ends were 3 bases for V and 4 bases for J; bases not matched to a gene: 5. The CDR3 coding sequence is TGTGCCAGCAGCTCGGACAGGGCTCCCACTGAAGCTTTCTTT. It codes for CASSSDRAPTEAFF.